The present entry profiles one TCR beta chain with its context. This entry comes from a study of Ad26.COV2.S vaccination and SARS-CoV-2 variants. The CDR3 consists of 14 residues. The germline V gene has CDR1 SEHNR and CDR2 FQNEAQ (reference sequence). Germline trimming cut 6 bases from V and 9 bases from J; bases unmatched to any gene: 6. Data came from immunoSEQ multiplex PCR; TCRdb stores just in-frame clones and leaves some out. The sample lists over 130,000 clones, about nine tenths occurring once. V usage is TRBV7-9 and J usage is TRBJ1-6, with 9 bases identical to TRBD1. The clonotype comes from a human donor who had recovered from COVID-19. Sequenced material: peripheral blood, taken after recovery from COVID-19. As DNA, the CDR3 is TGTGCCAGCAGACCGGACAGGGGTGGTTCACCCCTCCACTTT. Translating gives CASRPDRGGSPLHF.